This TCR beta chain was observed in a study of response to subunit inactivated influenza vaccine. This CDR3 is 15 amino acids long. J was trimmed by 0 bases and V by 5 bases; bases with no gene match: 4. One entry per CDR3 protein results from TCRdb running MiXCR on the RT-PCR reads. The table records roughly 700,000 distinct CDR3 sequences, approximately 15% of them present only once. The sample was PBMCs from blood, taken 11 to 12 days after vaccination. The sequence was collected from a man aged 45-65 years who received an inactivated influenza vaccine. J is TRBJ1-5 and V is TRBV12-3 or TRBV12-4; 7 bases align to TRBD1. The CDR3 coding sequence is TGTGCCAGCAGTCCCAGGGGGTATAGCAATCAGCCCCAGCATTTT. It translates to CASSPRGYSNQPQHF.